This TCR beta chain was captured by sequencing in a study of blood T cell repertoires in COVID-19. Generated by immunoSEQ multiplex PCR, the TCRdb table keeps only in-frame clones and is missing some. The sample has 25,000 to 35,000 clones; 90% to 95% are singletons. This clonotype was obtained from a woman aged 65 to 85 with COVID-19, enrolled during active disease. The source material was peripheral blood.

CDR3 DNA sequence: TGTGCCAGCAGCCCCGGGACAGGGGGCAATGAGCAGTTCTTC. Its protein product is CASSPGTGGNEQFF. This sequence joins TRBV7-9 and TRBJ2-1, with TRBD1 identical over 11 bases. V trimming: 5 bases; J trimming: 6 bases; junction bases outside the gene matches: 3. The CDR3 sequence is 14 residues long. Germline V gives CDR1 SEHNR, CDR2 FQNEAQ (reference sequence). The whole variable domain, filled in from reference TRBV7-9 and TRBJ2-1, reads DTGVSQNPRHKITKRGQNVTFRCDPISEHNRLYWYRQTLGQGPEFLTYFQNEAQLEKSRLLSDRFSAERPKGSFSTLEIQRTEQGDSAMYLCASSPGTGGNEQFFGPGTRLTVL.